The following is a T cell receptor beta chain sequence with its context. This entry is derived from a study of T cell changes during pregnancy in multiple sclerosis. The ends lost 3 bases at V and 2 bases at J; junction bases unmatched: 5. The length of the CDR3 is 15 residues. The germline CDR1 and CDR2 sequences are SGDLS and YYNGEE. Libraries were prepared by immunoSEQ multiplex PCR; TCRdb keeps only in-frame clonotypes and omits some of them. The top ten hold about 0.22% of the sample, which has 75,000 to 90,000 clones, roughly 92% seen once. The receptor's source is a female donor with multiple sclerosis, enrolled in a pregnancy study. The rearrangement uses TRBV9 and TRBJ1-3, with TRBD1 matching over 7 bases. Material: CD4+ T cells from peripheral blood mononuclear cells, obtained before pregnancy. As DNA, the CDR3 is TGTGCCAGCAGCGCAAACAGGGGCGCTGGAAACACCATATATTTT. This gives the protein CASSANRGAGNTIYF.